This T cell receptor (beta chain) was recovered during a study of metastatic and nonmetastatic thyroid tumors. General study findings and limits: The reported finding was significantly higher TCR beta diversity in malignant thyroid tumors relative to benign nodules, in blood and tumor.

MiXCR was used by TCRdb to re-call the PCR reads. In the table there are around 35,000 clones, approximately 16% of which are singletons. The CDR3 length is 12 residues. Germline-derived CDR1 and CDR2 are DFQATT and SNEGSKA (reference sequence). Trimming stripped 5 bases from V and 0 bases from J, with 6 bases between. Every patient was untreated before thyroid surgery. This clone was counted many times. Antigen unknown. This sequence joins TRBV20-1 and TRBJ2-3; no reliable D call. This clonotype originated in a female donor with papillary thyroid cancer or a benign thyroid nodule (not recorded which). Some clones in this sample may be carry-over from other donors' samples. What was sequenced was blood. The CDR3 protein is CSAPVSTDTQYF. The CDR3 DNA follows: TGCAGTGCTCCCGTCAGCACAGATACGCAGTATTTT.